The clone carrying this T cell receptor beta chain was picked up a small number of times. What it binds is not known. This sample was taken from a study of identical twins. Study results and limitations: Weaker excess twin sharing was seen among beta out-of-frame sequences.

Template switching, a step in the protocol, added a universal primer site, and cDNA carried unique molecular identifiers. TCRdb used MiXCR to reprocess the 5' RACE reads, holding one entry per CDR3 protein. The sample holds 1.5 million to 2 million distinct CDR3 sequences; under 35% are singletons and the top ten take around 0.3%. Germline lookup yields CDR1 SNHLY and CDR2 FYNNEI. This CDR3 is 12 amino acids long. Trimming took off 4 bases at V and 4 bases at J, with 8 bases between the two ends. This sequence originates from a newborn girl in good health. J is TRBJ2-7 and V is TRBV2; D remains unclear. The sample comprised cord blood. The CDR3 is CASSAKAYEQYF. The CDR3 DNA sequence: TGTGCCAGCAGTGCTAAGGCTTACGAGCAGTACTTC.